This T cell receptor (beta chain) was captured by sequencing in a study of regulatory T cells in long-lasting Graves disease (dated by TCRdb to the early 2020s). For the wider study: Persistent Graves' disease meant more than 5 years of antithyroid drug treatment with TSH receptor autoantibodies that stayed positive. Peripheral blood TCR sequencing and RNA sequencing compared persistent Graves' disease patients with newly diagnosed Graves' disease patients. The study took place in China and was registered as a clinical trial. A total of roughly 35 samples were covered by TCR sequencing, comprising some 13 persistent and 20 newly diagnosed Graves' disease patients. Antithyroid drugs had been taken for approximately 10 years on average by persistent Graves' disease patients in the clinical cohort.

The library came from multiplex PCR. The sample was run on an Illumina HiSeq 4000. iRepertoire HTBI primers and Arm-PCR amplification of CDR3 regions were used to construct TCR beta libraries. Gel purification was performed on PCR products prior to sequencing. Per the source publication's procedure: Across samples, about 64 TRBV and 13 to 15 TRBJ segments were identified and used for gene usage analysis of CDR3 amino acid clonotypes. COPE and FqMerger were used to merge filtered high-quality paired reads into contigs. BLAST was used to align contigs to IMGT TRBV, TRBD and TRBJ reference genes, and CDR3 was defined according to IMGT. Clonotypes above 0.1% frequency were classified as highly expanded clones. Shannon entropy served as the measure of repertoire diversity, while the Gini coefficient captured V-J evenness. A clonotype was considered public if more than one individual shared it. The public sequencing data were trimmed at Q25 with fastp and processed into clonotypes with MiXCR by TCRdb, which kept only in-frame beta chains. CDR3 protein sequences are deduplicated, and each keeps its most common genes and DNA. The V and J calls and clone size are TCRdb's, not the authors'. The sample contains 300,000 to 500,000 distinct CDR3 sequences, about 20% of them found a single time. The ten largest clonotypes hold 20% of the sample.

The time point label here, explained by the study, means: persistent/refractory GD, antithyroid drugs over 5 years with positive TRAb. RNA was extracted from PBMCs in TRIzol for both TCR sequencing and RNA sequencing. The diagnosis of Graves' disease followed American Thyroid Association guidelines. The patients came from an endocrinology department in Xi'an, China. Each patient gave around 9 milliliters of peripheral blood, collected in an EDTA anticoagulant tube. Ficoll Paque Plus density gradient separation was used to isolate PBMCs, and no further T cell sorting was done. An Agilent 2100 Bioanalyzer and agarose gel were used to check RNA quality, while a NanoDrop 2000 measured RNA concentration. This clonotype has just a few counts. Its antigen target is currently unknown. No qualities accompany the bases; no much larger clone lies one base away. Taken from the germline V gene, the CDR1 and CDR2 loops are MNHEY and SVGEGT. The CDR3 has 15 amino acids, counting the end cysteine and phenylalanine. Only the CDR3 DNA is retained, 45 bases long and in frame from the first base.

Results and caveats for the whole study, not just this receptor: Peripheral blood alone was examined, since thyroid tissue, which constituted the primary lesion, could not be accessed. Persistent disease showed preferential use of TRBV28, TRBJ1-2 and TRBJ2-5, whereas newly diagnosed disease favored TRBV20-1 and TRBJ2-1. Compared with newly diagnosed patients, persistent Graves' disease patients had lower TCR Shannon entropy and fewer highly expanded clones, which suggests clonal expansion. A larger number of public clonotypes was shared among persistent patients (more than 2,500) than among newly diagnosed patients (roughly 1,000). The small sample size was acknowledged by the authors as a limitation that may reduce accuracy. Only the TCR beta chain was sequenced and analyzed.

The chain is encoded by TRBV6-2 or TRBV6-3 joined to TRBJ2-5; the D call is possibly TRBD1 or TRBD2, each sharing 6 bases. The J call could be wrong; TRBJ2-1 is a better fit for the DNA end. Material: peripheral blood mononuclear cells (PBMCs), obtained when the disease was refractory, from a patient treated with antithyroid drugs. The sequence derives from a female donor with Graves disease. The CDR3 corresponds to CASSFGGPELNEQFF. The nucleotide sequence reads as follows: TGTGCCAGCAGTTTTGGGGGGCCGGAGCTCAATGAGCAGTTCTTC.